This T cell receptor beta chain is from a study of cytomegalovirus exposure and HLA in healthy donors. Germline trimming cut 0 bases from V and 13 bases from J; bases unmatched to any gene: 12. The CDR3 covers 16 residues. Germline CDR1 and CDR2: MRHNA and SNTAGT. This clone was seen only a few times. The PCR used 60 Vbeta and 13 Jbeta primers. Here immunoSEQ multiplex PCR was the method, and the copy in TCRdb shows in-frame clones only, minus some. The table includes some 150,000 clones, approximately 78% detected once. The sequence was obtained from a woman aged 18-30 years in good health and CMV-seronegative. The chain uses TRBV6-4 and TRBJ2-1, with 10 nucleotides matching TRBD1. Sequenced material: PBMCs. The CDR3, as DNA: TGTGCCAGCAGTGACTCGAGCGGGACAGGGGATGCAGTCCAGTTCTTC. It specifies CASSDSSGTGDAVQFF.